The rows below give T cell receptor beta chains drawn from one sample of a study of blood T cells in healthy people across ages. TCRdb reanalysed the 5' RACE reads using MiXCR and keeps one entry per CDR3 protein. In the table there are fewer than 2,000,000 distinct CDR3 sequences, about two fifths of which are singletons. The sequenced material came from blood. These receptors all stem from a human donor in good health. The CDR3 runs from the conserved cysteine through the conserved F or W. Fields, in order: D gene, V gene, J gene, clone size, CDR3 DNA, CDR3 protein. A D gene is named only where the DNA matches it firmly. Size is stated for part of the rows, as once, few or many counts, or as a class when the clone is expanded.

D gene: -
V gene: TRBV6-2/TRBV6-3
J gene: TRBJ1-2
clone size: few
CDR3 DNA: TGTGCCAGCAGGAAGGGACTTCCTCAGGAGGGCTACACCTTC
CDR3 protein: CASRKGLPQEGYTF

D gene: TRBD1
V gene: TRBV6-2/TRBV6-3
J gene: TRBJ2-5
clone size: -
CDR3 DNA: TGTGCCAGCAGAGTTACGGGACAGGGACGAGAGACCCAGTACTTC
CDR3 protein: CASRVTGQGRETQYF

D gene: TRBD2
V gene: TRBV7-2
J gene: TRBJ2-5
clone size: -
CDR3 DNA: TGTGCCAGCAGCTTTAGCGGGGGCTTTGAGGCCCAGTACTTC
CDR3 protein: CASSFSGGFEAQYF

D gene: -
V gene: TRBV10-3
J gene: TRBJ2-7
clone size: -
CDR3 DNA: TGTGCCATCAGTGAGTCGAAGGGGGGCGCCGAGCAGTACTTC
CDR3 protein: CAISESKGGAEQYF

D gene: TRBD1
V gene: TRBV20-1
J gene: TRBJ2-5
clone size: -
CDR3 DNA: TGCAGTGCTGGAGATATCCAGGGGGCTTTAGGGTTGGAGACCCAGTACTTC
CDR3 protein: CSAGDIQGALGLETQYF

D gene: -
V gene: TRBV18
J gene: TRBJ2-1
clone size: -
CDR3 DNA: TGCGCCAGCTCACGTCGGACAGCCTATGAGCAGTTCTTC
CDR3 protein: CASSRRTAYEQFF

D gene: -
V gene: TRBV15
J gene: TRBJ2-6
clone size: -
CDR3 DNA: TGTGCCACCAGCCGTCCCTTATCCTCTGGGGCCAACGTCCCGACTTTC
CDR3 protein: CATSRPLSSGANVPTF

D gene: -
V gene: TRBV20-1
J gene: TRBJ1-5
clone size: -
CDR3 DNA: TGCAGTGCTCTCCAGTTTTATAGCAATCAGCCCCAGCATTTT
CDR3 protein: CSALQFYSNQPQHF

D gene: TRBD2
V gene: TRBV29-1
J gene: TRBJ2-1
clone size: few
CDR3 DNA: TGCAGCGTTGAAGATTTAGCGGGGGGACGATACAATGAGCAGTTCTTC
CDR3 protein: CSVEDLAGGRYNEQFF

D gene: -
V gene: TRBV12-3/TRBV12-4
J gene: TRBJ1-4
clone size: -
CDR3 DNA: TGTGCCAGCAGTTTAGCATGGGAAAAAGGAGCTAATGAAAAACTGTTTTTT
CDR3 protein: CASSLAWEKGANEKLFF

D gene: -
V gene: TRBV5-6
J gene: TRBJ2-5
clone size: few
CDR3 DNA: TGTGCCAGCAGCTTGGAACCAGGGCAAGAGACCCAGTACTTC
CDR3 protein: CASSLEPGQETQYF

D gene: -
V gene: TRBV6-2/TRBV6-3
J gene: TRBJ2-5
clone size: few
CDR3 DNA: TGTGCCAGCAGTTACTCGATAGGAAGGCACCCAGAGACCCAGTACTTC
CDR3 protein: CASSYSIGRHPETQYF

D gene: -
V gene: TRBV11-2
J gene: TRBJ2-3
clone size: -
CDR3 DNA: TGTGCCAGCAGCTTAGTCGGCCCGGGGGGCACAGATACGCAGTATTTT
CDR3 protein: CASSLVGPGGTDTQYF

D gene: TRBD2
V gene: TRBV6-5
J gene: TRBJ2-7
clone size: few
CDR3 DNA: TGTGCCAGCAGGACTAGCGGGGAGTCCTACGAGCAGTACTTC
CDR3 protein: CASRTSGESYEQYF

D gene: -
V gene: TRBV20-1
J gene: TRBJ1-2
clone size: -
CDR3 DNA: TGCAGTGCTAGGAGAGGCCAACAGGGACTTAACTATGGCTACACCTTC
CDR3 protein: CSARRGQQGLNYGYTF

D gene: TRBD2
V gene: TRBV10-3
J gene: TRBJ2-3
clone size: few
CDR3 DNA: TGTGCCATCAGTTTTGCTAGCGGGGGGATCGCTAGCACAGATACGCAGTATTTT
CDR3 protein: CAISFASGGIASTDTQYF

D gene: -
V gene: TRBV20-1
J gene: TRBJ1-1
clone size: -
CDR3 DNA: TGCAGTGCTAGCAAGGGAGGGGTCACTGAAGCTTTCTTT
CDR3 protein: CSASKGGVTEAFF

D gene: -
V gene: TRBV29-1
J gene: TRBJ2-7
clone size: few
CDR3 DNA: TGCAGCGTTGGAACAGGTGGGGGAACCGAGCAGTACTTC
CDR3 protein: CSVGTGGGTEQYF

D gene: -
V gene: TRBV2
J gene: TRBJ2-7
clone size: -
CDR3 DNA: TGTGCCAGCAGTAAACAGCCTTACTACGAGCAGTACTTC
CDR3 protein: CASSKQPYYEQYF

D gene: -
V gene: TRBV28
J gene: TRBJ1-5
clone size: -
CDR3 DNA: TGTGCCACCCTGGGGGCCAAGACGAGCAATCAGCCCCAGCATTTT
CDR3 protein: CATLGAKTSNQPQHF